This is a list of T cell receptor beta chains from one sample in a study of blood T cell repertoires in COVID-19. Repertoires were generated with immunoSEQ multiplex PCR, while TCRdb's copy carries only in-frame clones and drops some. The sample has 200,000 to 250,000 clones; 80% to 85% are singletons. The sequenced sample was peripheral blood. The receptors were gathered from an elderly woman with COVID-19, enrolled during active disease. Each CDR3 is given with its conserved first and last residue. The D gene is left open where the match is weak. Part of the rows lack a size; the others show once, few, many or a class for expanded clones.

abundance: .
v_gene: TRBV10-3
d_gene: .
j_gene: TRBJ1-1
CDR3aa: CAISEAGRKNTEAFF
CDR3nt: TGTGCCATCAGTGAGGCGGGACGGAAGAACACTGAAGCTTTCTTT

abundance: .
v_gene: TRBV9
d_gene: .
j_gene: TRBJ1-1
CDR3aa: CASSARDYTEAFF
CDR3nt: TGTGCCAGCAGCGCCCGGGACTACACTGAAGCTTTCTTT

abundance: .
v_gene: TRBV7-8
d_gene: TRBD1
j_gene: TRBJ1-2
CDR3aa: CASSFGQEYGYTF
CDR3nt: TGTGCCAGCAGCTTTGGACAGGAATATGGCTACACCTTC

abundance: few
v_gene: TRBV28
d_gene: .
j_gene: TRBJ1-3
CDR3aa: CASQFSGNTIYF
CDR3nt: TGTGCCAGCCAATTTTCTGGAAACACCATATATTTT

abundance: .
v_gene: TRBV19
d_gene: .
j_gene: TRBJ2-2
CDR3aa: CASSIEQVYTGELFF
CDR3nt: TGTGCCAGTAGTATCGAACAGGTCTACACCGGGGAGCTGTTTTTT

abundance: .
v_gene: TRBV18
d_gene: TRBD2
j_gene: TRBJ2-7
CDR3aa: CASSQSAGGSEQYF
CDR3nt: TGTGCCAGCTCACAATCCGCCGGGGGGAGCGAGCAGTACTTC

abundance: once
v_gene: TRBV3-1/TRBV3-2
d_gene: .
j_gene: TRBJ1-3
CDR3aa: CASSQIAGNTIYF
CDR3nt: TGTGCCAGCAGCCAGATCGCGGGAAACACCATATATTTT

abundance: .
v_gene: TRBV30
d_gene: TRBD1
j_gene: TRBJ1-2
CDR3aa: CAWTGGFYGYTF
CDR3nt: TGTGCCTGGACAGGGGGCTTCTATGGCTACACCTTC

abundance: few
v_gene: TRBV6-1
d_gene: .
j_gene: TRBJ2-5
CDR3aa: CASSEDPGGSETQYF
CDR3nt: TGTGCCAGCAGTGAAGATCCAGGGGGGTCGGAGACCCAGTACTTC

abundance: few
v_gene: TRBV28
d_gene: .
j_gene: TRBJ2-3
CDR3aa: CASTPGGRDTQYF
CDR3nt: TGTGCCAGCACCCCCGGAGGACGAGATACGCAGTATTTT

abundance: .
v_gene: TRBV5-6
d_gene: .
j_gene: TRBJ2-3
CDR3aa: CASSFLDTQYF
CDR3nt: TGTGCCAGCAGCTTCCTAGATACGCAGTATTTT

abundance: once
v_gene: TRBV3-1/TRBV3-2
d_gene: TRBD1
j_gene: TRBJ2-5
CDR3aa: CASSQGTGQGTQYF
CDR3nt: TGTGCCAGCAGCCAAGGGACAGGGCAAGGGACCCAGTACTTC

abundance: few
v_gene: TRBV27
d_gene: .
j_gene: TRBJ2-5
CDR3aa: CASSRKTGETQYF
CDR3nt: TGTGCCAGCAGCCGAAAGACGGGGGAGACCCAGTACTTC

abundance: .
v_gene: TRBV5-1
d_gene: TRBD2
j_gene: TRBJ2-3
CDR3aa: CASSLVVAGDADTQYF
CDR3nt: TGCGCCAGCAGCTTGGTTGTAGCGGGAGACGCGGATACGCAGTATTTT

abundance: .
v_gene: TRBV7-2
d_gene: .
j_gene: TRBJ1-2
CDR3aa: CASSLGDWAYGYTF
CDR3nt: TGTGCCAGCAGCTTAGGGGACTGGGCCTATGGCTACACCTTC

abundance: .
v_gene: TRBV2
d_gene: .
j_gene: TRBJ1-5
CDR3aa: CASSGGTSNQPQHF
CDR3nt: TGTGCCAGCTCTGGCGGTACTAGCAATCAGCCCCAGCATTTT

abundance: once
v_gene: TRBV4-1
d_gene: .
j_gene: TRBJ2-7
CDR3aa: CASSQDPGLYEHF
CDR3nt: TGCGCCAGCAGCCAAGATCCGGGACTGTATGAGCATTTC

abundance: .
v_gene: TRBV5-4
d_gene: TRBD2
j_gene: TRBJ2-3
CDR3aa: CASSLGQGGDTQYF
CDR3nt: TGTGCCAGCAGCTTGGGGCAGGGAGGGGATACGCAGTATTTT